A single sample gave rise to the 32 T cell receptor beta chains below, sequenced in a study of shared clonotypes between healthy human individuals. Cells designated naive CD8 were CD45RO-negative and were positively selected for CCR7, with terminally differentiated effector memory CD45RA+ cells excluded. Produced via immunoSEQ multiplex PCR; TCRdb's table is partial and in-frame only. The sample comprises 1.5 million to 2.5 million clones, roughly 94% of which are singletons, and under 1.5% rests with the top ten. Sample: naive CD8+ T cells sorted from blood. All receptors come from a man between 18 and 29 years old in good health.

V gene TRBV7-2 combines with J gene TRBJ1-4; TRBD1 might be the D (5 bases). This CDR3 has 15 residues. The V and J ends lost 1 base and 5 bases respectively, with 11 bases between them. From germline, CDR1 is SGHTA and CDR2 FQGNSA. The CDR3 coding sequence is TGTGCCAGCAGCTTAGACGCGGGGGGGAATGAAAAACTGTTTTTT. Translated, it gives CASSLDAGGNEKLFF.

This clone was counted once. The rearrangement joins TRBV27 to TRBJ2-1; 10 bases agree with TRBD2. This CDR3 is 16 amino acids long. Germline V gives CDR1 MNHEY, CDR2 SMNVEV (reference sequence). With V trimmed by 3 bases and J by 8 bases, 10 bases remained unmatched. Here the CDR3 reads CASSFLAGALSDEQFF. The DNA for the CDR3 is TGTGCCAGCAGTTTCCTAGCGGGGGCTCTGAGCGATGAGCAGTTCTTC.

The chain has TRBV4-1 and TRBJ2-1; 7 nucleotides agree with TRBD2. The V segment lost 10 bases and the J segment 4 bases; nucleotides outside the gene matches: 13. Looked up from germline, CDR1 is MGHRA and CDR2 is YSYEKL. This CDR3 has 15 residues. The CDR3 coding sequence is TGCGCCACGGGATTCGGTTCGGGACTATACAATGAGCAGTTCTTC. Encoded protein: CATGFGSGLYNEQFF.

The chain links TRBV27 to TRBJ2-1; weak D call: TRBD1 (5 bases). The germline V gene has CDR1 MNHEY and CDR2 SMNVEV (reference sequence). The length of the CDR3 is 13 residues. The V end lost 5 bases, the J end lost 2 bases, and 7 bases lay between the germline ends. CDR3 DNA sequence: TGTGCCAGCAGTCAGGGAACCTACAATGAGCAGTTCTTC. Its translation is CASSQGTYNEQFF.

The rearrangement uses TRBV4-3 and TRBJ2-1; TRBD2 matches at 7 bases. The V gene's germline CDR1 is LGHNA and CDR2 YSLEER. The CDR3 runs 17 residues. Germline trimming cut 1 base from V and 0 bases from J; bases unmatched to any gene: 6. Here the CDR3 reads CASSQGAASGSYNEQFF. The CDR3, as DNA: TGCGCCAGCAGCCAAGGGGCGGCTAGCGGCTCCTACAATGAGCAGTTCTTC.

Remarks on this clone: Other nucleotide sequences in the sample specify the same CDR3. This chain links TRBV6-5 with TRBJ1-2; D is unresolved. CDR1 and CDR2 from the germline V gene are MNHEY and SVGAGI. There are 14 residues in the CDR3. The V gene lost 0 bases and the J gene lost 1 base, with 6 bases spanning the gap. The CDR3 region is CASSYSYGNYGYTF. CDR3 bases: TGTGCCAGCAGTTACTCGTATGGTAACTATGGCTACACCTTC.

V and J are TRBV27 and TRBJ1-1, with a weak D call TRBD1 (5 bases). CDR3 length: 13 amino acids. The germline gives CDR1 MNHEY, CDR2 SMNVEV (reference sequence). V lost 2 bases to trimming and J lost 4 bases, with 8 bases between them. CDR3 in DNA: TGTGCCAGCAGTTTAAGGGGAATCACTGAAGCTTTCTTT. It codes for CASSLRGITEAFF.

V usage is TRBV25-1 and J usage is TRBJ2-5; 8 nucleotides line up with TRBD2. V trimming: 6 bases; J trimming: 3 bases; junction bases outside the gene matches: 6. CDR3 size: 14 residues. In germline, CDR1 is MGHDK, CDR2 SYGVNS. CDR3 sequence reads: CASSLIGGEETQYF. The CDR3 nucleotides are TGTGCCAGCAGCCTTATCGGGGGGGAAGAGACCCAGTACTTC.

As concerns this clone: This sample includes further DNA sequences coding for the same CDR3. J is TRBJ2-5 and V is TRBV25-1, with D possibly being TRBD2 (5 bases). There are 14 residues in the CDR3. V was cut by 1 base and J by 2 bases, with 8 bases left in between. Germline assignment: CDR1 MGHDK and CDR2 SYGVNS. As DNA, the CDR3 is TGTGCCAGCAGTGAATCGGAGGTTCAAGAGACCCAGTACTTC. Protein sequence: CASSESEVQETQYF.

This chain connects TRBV10-3 to TRBJ2-3, with 7 bases that match TRBD2. After removal of 11 bases from V and 4 bases from J, the junction contained 6 bases not matched to a gene. The CDR3 loop spans 12 amino acids. Per germline, CDR1 ENHRY and CDR2 SYGVKD. The CDR3: CACGEGADTQYF. In DNA, the CDR3 is TGTGCCTGTGGGGAGGGTGCAGATACGCAGTATTTT.

The genes are TRBV6-1 and TRBJ1-2; no reliable D call. V was shortened by 2 bases and J by 2 bases, with 18 bases between the two germline ends. This CDR3 has 17 residues. Germline CDR1 MNHNS, CDR2 SASEGT. The CDR3 region is CASSEKGRIRYNYGYTF. The CDR3 DNA sequence: TGTGCCAGCAGTGAAAAGGGCAGGATTAGGTACAACTATGGCTACACCTTC.

This sequence joins TRBV25-1 and TRBJ2-3; D ambiguous. Trimming shortened V by 6 bases and J by 4 bases, and 14 bases separated the two germline ends. This CDR3 region has 14 residues. Looked up from germline, CDR1 is MGHDK and CDR2 is SYGVNS. The CDR3 loop is CASSLVSSADTQYF. CDR3 DNA sequence: TGTGCCAGCAGCTTAGTCTCGAGCGCAGATACGCAGTATTTT.

The gene calls are TRBV2 and TRBJ2-3; 11 bases fit TRBD2. CDR3 length: 16 residues. Germline V gene sequence: CDR1 SNHLY, CDR2 FYNNEI. V lost 5 bases, J lost 4 bases, and 8 bases stayed unmatched. The DNA for the CDR3 is TGTGCCAGCAGTCCCCCTAGCGGGGGGCCCCCAGATACGCAGTATTTT. It specifies CASSPPSGGPPDTQYF.

For this clone: The junction shows a germline mismatch at one end, possibly a read error. The rearrangement joins TRBV6-5 to TRBJ2-7; D not resolved. This CDR3 comprises 13 residues. Germline values: CDR1 MNHEY, CDR2 SVGAGI. CDR3 loop: CASSPGTPYKQYF. The CDR3 nucleotides are TGTGCCAGCAGCCCAGGAACTCCCTACAAGCAGTACTTC.

This clone was seen once. The V call is TRBV5-4, the J call TRBJ1-6, with TRBD1 matching 7 bases. Germline V gives CDR1 SGHNT, CDR2 YYREEE (reference sequence). Losses at the gene ends were 2 bases for V and 1 base for J; bases not matched to a gene: 6. The CDR3 sequence is 17 residues long. The CDR3 bases are TGTGCCAGCAGCTTATGGGACAGTGTATCCTATAATTCACCCCTCCACTTT. Residues: CASSLWDSVSYNSPLHF.

The chain recombines TRBV19 with TRBJ2-5, with 11 bases aligning to TRBD2. The length of the CDR3 is 14 residues. Trimming removed 8 bases from V and 6 bases from J; junction bases left unmatched: 8. Germline V gene data show CDR1 as LNHDA and CDR2 as SQIVND (reference sequence). The CDR3 loop reads CASSWTSGSQTQYF. In DNA form, the CDR3 reads TGTGCCAGTTCGTGGACTAGCGGGTCCCAGACCCAGTACTTC.

The chain recombines TRBV19 with TRBJ2-3; TRBD1 or TRBD2 may be the D gene (5 bases each). Trimming took off 5 bases at V and 6 bases at J, with 24 bases between the two ends. This CDR3 is 17 amino acids long. Germline CDR1 is LNHDA and CDR2 is SQIVND (reference sequence). The CDR3 is CASSLQGAGIEWDTQYF. The DNA of the CDR3 is TGTGCCAGTAGTCTCCAGGGTGCCGGGATCGAGTGGGATACGCAGTATTTT.

This clone was counted once. V usage is TRBV7-6 and J usage is TRBJ1-1, with D uncertain. V dropped 0 bases and J dropped 5 bases, with 13 bases sitting between them. There are 15 residues in the CDR3. The germline CDR1 and CDR2 sequences are SGHVS and FNYEAQ. The CDR3 is CASSLARDGLTEAFF. The DNA for the CDR3 is TGTGCCAGCAGCTTAGCAAGAGACGGACTAACTGAAGCTTTCTTT. The full variable domain, in which reference TRBV7-6 and TRBJ1-1 provide the parts outside the CDR3, is GAGVSQSPRYKVTKRGQDVALRCDPISGHVSLYWYRQALGQGPEFLTYFNYEAQQDKSGLPNDRFSAERPEGSISTLTIQRTEQRDSAMYRCASSLARDGLTEAFFGQGTRLTVV.

This chain joins TRBV10-2 and TRBJ2-1; D might be TRBD2 (7 bases). Germline V gives CDR1 WSHSY, CDR2 SAAADI. Trimming removed 3 bases at V and 9 bases at J, with 12 bases between. This CDR3 is 13 amino acids long. DNA for the CDR3: TGCGCCAGCAGTGACGGGGGGCTTAGTGAGCAGTTCTTC. Translated, it gives CASSDGGLSEQFF.

V usage is TRBV27 and J usage is TRBJ1-2, with a tentative D call TRBD1 (6 bases). Trimming removed 5 bases at V and 4 bases at J, with 11 bases between. CDR3 length: 13 amino acids. Germline V gene data show CDR1 as MNHEY and CDR2 as SMNVEV (reference sequence). The CDR3 DNA reads TGTGCCAGCAGTATCTCGACAGGCTATGGCTACACCTTC. Protein product: CASSISTGYGYTF.

The chain couples TRBV30 to TRBJ1-3; TRBD1 might be the D (5 bases). The CDR3 runs to 15 residues. V gave up 3 bases and J gave up 0 bases, with 12 bases separating them. Germline CDR1 GTSNPN, CDR2 SVGIG (reference sequence). The CDR3 loop reads CAWSPGPISGNTIYF. The CDR3 nucleotides read TGTGCCTGGAGCCCGGGACCGATCTCTGGAAACACCATATATTTT.

Of note for this clone: A read error may produce the germline difference seen at one junction end. The genes are TRBV13 and TRBJ1-1, with D uncertain. Germline V gene data show CDR1 as PRHDT and CDR2 as FYEKMQ (reference sequence). This CDR3 is built from 15 residues. The CDR3 coding sequence is TGTGCCAGCAGCCGGACCGAGGAAGGGAACGCTGAAGCTTTCTTT. Translation gives CASSRTEEGNAEAFF.

The CDR3 nucleotides read TGTGCCAGCAGCCCTAGGGGGGAGAGGGAAGGCACAGATACGCAGTATTTT. It codes for CASSPRGEREGTDTQYF. The V gene is TRBV7-6, the J gene TRBJ2-3; D possibly matches TRBD1 or TRBD2 (6 bases each). CDR1 is SGHVS and CDR2 is FNYEAQ in the germline V gene. This CDR3 contains 17 residues. V gave up 5 bases and J gave up 1 base, with 19 bases separating them. Full variable domain (rest looked up from reference TRBV7-6 and TRBJ2-3): GAGVSQSPRYKVTKRGQDVALRCDPISGHVSLYWYRQALGQGPEFLTYFNYEAQQDKSGLPNDRFSAERPEGSISTLTIQRTEQRDSAMYRCASSPRGEREGTDTQYFGPGTRLTVL.

The chain links TRBV9 to TRBJ2-1, with D possibly being TRBD2 (5 bases). The germline V gene encodes CDR1 SGDLS and CDR2 YYNGEE. Trimming stripped 3 bases from V and 7 bases from J, with 20 bases between. The CDR3 length is 16 residues. The CDR3 spells CASSAGELHSTNEQFF. CDR3 DNA: TGTGCCAGCAGCGCCGGGGAGCTTCACTCGACGAATGAGCAGTTCTTC.

This clone was seen a handful of times. Other DNA sequences within the sample encode an identical CDR3. The chain is built from TRBV4-3 and TRBJ2-7, with 9 positions matching TRBD1. V gave up 1 base and J gave up 3 bases; unmatched junction bases: 1. CDR1 and CDR2 (germline): LGHNA, YSLEER. This CDR3 has 14 amino acids. CDR3 amino acids: CASSQGQGDYEQYF. The CDR3 DNA follows: TGCGCCAGCAGCCAAGGACAGGGGGACTACGAGCAGTACTTC.

The chain combines TRBV4-3 with TRBJ2-3; D possibly corresponds to TRBD2 (5 bases). CDR3 length equals 16 residues. Germline V gene lookup returns CDR1 LGHNA and CDR2 YSLEER. V was pared by 1 base and J by 0 bases, with 11 bases between. The DNA of the CDR3 is TGCGCCAGCAGCCAAGCTACGGGGATTAGCACAGATACGCAGTATTTT. This sequence encodes CASSQATGISTDTQYF.

Turning to this clone: Other DNA sequences of this sample code for an identical CDR3. The J gene is TRBJ2-3, the V gene TRBV7-2; D not resolved. Trimming removed 4 bases at V and 4 bases at J, with 6 bases between. Germline V gives CDR1 SGHTA, CDR2 FQGNSA. The CDR3 covers 12 residues. The CDR3 bases are TGTGCCAGCAGCTCCCCGCCAGATACGCAGTATTTT. Translation: CASSSPPDTQYF. Supplemented by reference TRBV7-2 and TRBJ2-3, the full variable domain reads GAGVSQSPSNKVTEKGKDVELRCDPISGHTALYWYRQSLGQGLEFLIYFQGNSAPDKSGLPSDRFSAERTGGSVSTLTIQRTQQEDSAVYLCASSSPPDTQYFGPGTRLTVL.

The chain uses TRBV4-3 and TRBJ2-5; 11 nucleotides line up with TRBD2. Germline CDR1 is LGHNA and CDR2 is YSLEER. The CDR3 has 19 amino acids. The V segment lost 0 bases and the J segment 2 bases; nucleotides outside the gene matches: 11. The CDR3: CASSQELLLAGGGQETQYF. The DNA of the CDR3 is TGCGCCAGCAGCCAAGAATTATTGCTAGCGGGAGGCGGTCAAGAGACCCAGTACTTC.

V and J are TRBV5-4 and TRBJ1-3; no firm D call. CDR1 is SGHNT, CDR2 YYREEE, per germline (reference sequence). This CDR3 is 15 amino acids long. The ends were cut back, 4 bases at V and 1 base at J, with 12 bases in the middle. The CDR3 DNA reads TGTGCCAGCAGCCTTTCCACTTCGTCTGGAAACACCATATATTTT. Its translation: CASSLSTSSGNTIYF.

The gene calls are TRBV7-2 and TRBJ1-2; D ambiguous. In germline, CDR1 is SGHTA, CDR2 FQGNSA. Trimming stripped 2 bases from V and 1 base from J, with 8 bases between. The CDR3 runs to 14 residues. This CDR3 reads CASSLRGVNYGYTF. The CDR3 DNA reads as TGTGCCAGCAGCTTAAGAGGAGTTAACTATGGCTACACCTTC.

The V gene is TRBV4-3, the J gene TRBJ2-3; the match to TRBD2 covers 13 bases. The CDR3 has 21 amino acids. Losses at the gene ends were 2 bases for V and 0 bases for J; bases not matched to a gene: 14. CDR1 is LGHNA, CDR2 YSLEER, per germline. CDR3 sequence: CASSQSWTSGSVSLSTDTQYF. As DNA, the CDR3 is TGCGCCAGCAGCCAAAGCTGGACTAGCGGGAGTGTGAGCCTTAGCACAGATACGCAGTATTTT.

Notes on this clone: This same CDR3 is encoded by further DNA sequences in the sample. The chain couples TRBV5-6 to TRBJ2-7; no definite D call. V was trimmed by 2 bases and J by 4 bases, leaving 7 bases between them. The CDR3 has 12 amino acids. Looked up from germline, CDR1 is SGHDT and CDR2 is YYEEEE. The DNA of the CDR3 is TGTGCCAGCAGCTTTGGAGTATACGAGCAGTACTTC. This sequence encodes CASSFGVYEQYF.